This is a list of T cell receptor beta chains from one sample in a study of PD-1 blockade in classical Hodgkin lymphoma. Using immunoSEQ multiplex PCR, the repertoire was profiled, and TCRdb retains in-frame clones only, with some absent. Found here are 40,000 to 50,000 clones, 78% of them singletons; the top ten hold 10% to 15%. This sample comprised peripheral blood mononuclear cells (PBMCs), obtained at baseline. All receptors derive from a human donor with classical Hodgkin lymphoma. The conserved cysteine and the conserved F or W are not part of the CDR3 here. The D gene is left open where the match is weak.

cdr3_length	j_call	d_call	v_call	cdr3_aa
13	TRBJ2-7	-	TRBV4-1	ASSPGSGGNYEQY
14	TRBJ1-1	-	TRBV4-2	ASSQDQERGGIEAF
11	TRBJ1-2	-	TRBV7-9	ASSLEQEYGYT
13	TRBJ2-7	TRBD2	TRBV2	ASSDVLAGSYEQY
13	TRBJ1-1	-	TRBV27	ASSLGGRGLTEAF
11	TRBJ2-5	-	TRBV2	ASSDPLAETQY
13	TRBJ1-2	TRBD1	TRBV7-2	ASSHRDRAFYGYT
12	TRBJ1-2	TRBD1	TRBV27	ASSLGTGPHGYT
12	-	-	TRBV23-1	ASSQSGSSYEQY
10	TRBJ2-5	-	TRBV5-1	ASHSEGKTQY
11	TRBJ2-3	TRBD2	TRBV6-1	ASRAGGTDTQY
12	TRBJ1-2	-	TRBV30	AWSTGGFGYGYT
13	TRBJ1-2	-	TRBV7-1	ASSPLWAGDYGYT
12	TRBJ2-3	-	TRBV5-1	ASSLGDWSDTQY
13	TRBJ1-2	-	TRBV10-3	AISEYTDPVDGYT
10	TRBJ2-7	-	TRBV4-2	ASSRRAGEQY
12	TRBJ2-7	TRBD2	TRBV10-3	AITNPGGPYEQY
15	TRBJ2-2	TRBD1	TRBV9	ASSVEVTGWGTGELF
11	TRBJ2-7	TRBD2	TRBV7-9	ASGLAGLYEQY
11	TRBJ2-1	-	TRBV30	AWSVGGRLEQF
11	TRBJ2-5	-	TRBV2	ASSGGRGETQY
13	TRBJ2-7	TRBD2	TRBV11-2	ASSASAGVTYEQY
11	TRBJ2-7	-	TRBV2	ASGPGESYEQY
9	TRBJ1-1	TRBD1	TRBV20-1	SAKRQGEAF
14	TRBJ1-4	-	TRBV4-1	ASSFRDWQGLEKLF
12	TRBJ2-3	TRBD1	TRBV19	ASSMGQGTDTQY
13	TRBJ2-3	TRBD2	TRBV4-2	ASSQEGGSGGPEY
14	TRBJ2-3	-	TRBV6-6	ASSYSSGGGTDTQY
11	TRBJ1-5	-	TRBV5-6	ASSLMGDEPQH
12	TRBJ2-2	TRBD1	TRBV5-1	ASEGQLNTGELF
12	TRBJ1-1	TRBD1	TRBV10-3	AIGDREGDTEAF
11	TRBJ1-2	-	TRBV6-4	ASSEGPDYGYT
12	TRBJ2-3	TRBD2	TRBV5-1	ASSLLAGLDTQY
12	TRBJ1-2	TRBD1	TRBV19	ASSPGQVSYGYT
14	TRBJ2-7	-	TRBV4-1	ASSQGSGHRYYEQY
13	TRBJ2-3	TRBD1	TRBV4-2	ASSQDDRGTDTQY
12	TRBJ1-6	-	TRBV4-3	ASSHYREDSPLH
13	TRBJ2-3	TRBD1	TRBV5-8	ASSLGTGGTDTQY
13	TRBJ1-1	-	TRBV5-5	ASSSKFREGTEAF
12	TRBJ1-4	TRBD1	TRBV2	ASTLDRAGEKLF
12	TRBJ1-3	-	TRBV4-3	ASSPGASGNTIY
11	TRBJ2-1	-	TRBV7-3	ASSPQGFNEQF
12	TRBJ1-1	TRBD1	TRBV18	ASSLQGVGTEAF
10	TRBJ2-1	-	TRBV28	ASHSSYNEQF